This T cell receptor beta chain is from a study of graft-versus-host responses after intestinal transplantation. TCRdb's copy holds only in-frame clones and misses some; the assay was immunoSEQ multiplex PCR. The data contain around 99,000 clones, 87% of them singletons. The table lists this clone with a count of one. As yet, its antigen is unknown. Unmatched junction bases numbered 2, after V lost 0 bases and J lost 7 bases. The CDR3 has 16 amino acids. Germline CDR1 is SGDLS and CDR2 is YYNGEE. The material sequenced was unstimulated CD4+ T cells sorted from spleen or lymph node cells, taken before transplant. This chain links TRBV9 with TRBJ2-2; 14 nucleotides match TRBD2. This clonotype was obtained from a human donor who was the organ donor for an intestinal transplant. As DNA, the CDR3 is TGTGCCAGCAGCGTAGGACTAGCGGGAGGGGTCGGGGAGCTGTTTTTT. Its translation is CASSVGLAGGVGELFF.